The 15 T cell receptor beta chains given below trace back to one sample, sequenced in a study of T cells in Graves' hyperthyroidism and ophthalmopathy. There were TCR beta CDR3 regions amplified from RNA transcripts. A first-round RT-PCR of the TCR CDR3 used the HTBI primer set. Using its own MiXCR run on the multiplex PCR reads, TCRdb lists one record per CDR3 protein. The sample has 250,000 to 350,000 distinct CDR3 sequences, around a sixth seen once. Material: blood. All receptors derive from a man younger than 45 with Graves' hyperthyroidism.

The chain uses TRBV5-5 and TRBJ2-5; TRBD1 is a possible D gene (5 bases). Germline V gene lookup returns CDR1 SGHKS and CDR2 YYEKEE (reference sequence). This CDR3 contains 13 residues. V lost 3 bases and J 8 bases, leaving 14 bases between the germline ends. The CDR3 sequence: CASSSVQTDTQYF. In DNA, the CDR3 is TGTGCCAGCAGCTCCGTACAGACAGACACCCAGTACTTC.

Details on this clonotype: It may be a read error: a sequence one base away is much more abundant. The J gene is TRBJ2-5, the V gene TRBV7-3, with TRBD2 matching 8 bases. J gave up 3 bases and V 5 bases, and 2 bases lay outside the gene matches. Germline-derived CDR1 and CDR2 are SGHTA and FQGTGA. The length of the CDR3 is 13 residues. CDR3 sequence reads: CASSVLAEETQYF. CDR3 nucleotides: TGTGCCAGCAGCGTACTAGCGGAAGAGACCCAGTACTTC.

This clonotype was seen repeatedly, ten times or more. This chain joins TRBV7-8 and TRBJ2-1; the D gene is possibly TRBD2 (6 bases). This CDR3 comprises 16 residues. The germline gives CDR1 SGHVS, CDR2 FQNEAQ. The V and J ends lost 3 bases and 4 bases respectively, with 16 bases between them. CDR3 in DNA: TGTGCCAGCAGCTTCCGTAGCGGAATTAAATACAATGAGCAGTTCTTC. This sequence encodes CASSFRSGIKYNEQFF. Full variable domain (outside the CDR3, taken from reference TRBV7-8 and TRBJ2-1): GAGVSQSPRYKVAKRGQDVALRCDPISGHVSLFWYQQALGQGPEFLTYFQNEAQLDKSGLPSDRFFAERPEGSVSTLKIQRTQQEDSAVYLCASSFRSGIKYNEQFFGPGTRLTVL.

This clonotype was counted a few times. The gene calls are TRBV11-2 and TRBJ1-4; maybe TRBD1 (6 bases). CDR1 SGHAT and CDR2 FQNNGV come from the germline V gene. The CDR3 is 13 amino acids. Trimming took off 2 bases at V and 5 bases at J, with 6 bases between the two ends. CDR3 DNA: TGTGCCAGCAGCTTAAGGGGGAATGAAAAACTGTTTTTT. Translation gives CASSLRGNEKLFF.

This clonotype was detected only a few times. The rearrangement uses TRBV5-5 and TRBJ2-1; 7 bases are a match to TRBD2. The V and J ends lost 3 bases and 14 bases, in that order; junction bases with no gene match: 8. The CDR3 has 12 amino acids. Germline values: CDR1 SGHKS, CDR2 YYEKEE (reference sequence). CDR3 residues: CASSSQTLAEFF. The CDR3 region has the DNA TGTGCCAGCAGCTCCCAGACCCTAGCGGAGTTCTTC.

This clonotype has more than one count but fewer than ten. This chain joins TRBV4-2 and TRBJ2-4, with a possible D match to TRBD1 (6 bases). The CDR3 length is 17 residues. The germline V and J ends were trimmed by 5 bases and 3 bases, with 20 bases remaining between them. Germline V lookup: CDR1 LGHNA, CDR2 YNFKEQ. The CDR3 DNA reads as TGTGCCAGCAGCGCGAGAGGGGGACCGACCAGCAAAAACATTCAGTACTTC. As protein: CASSARGGPTSKNIQYF.

The chain uses TRBV29-1 and TRBJ2-5, with D tentatively TRBD2 (5 bases). The V and J ends lost 5 bases and 1 base respectively, with 17 bases between them. This CDR3 has 15 residues. Germline lookup yields CDR1 SQVTM and CDR2 ANQGSEA. CDR3 loop: CSVIRGGGVQETQYF. CDR3 sequence (DNA): TGCAGCGTTATTAGAGGAGGAGGTGTCCAAGAGACCCAGTACTTC.

The CDR3 protein is CASSQDVVVEQYF. DNA of the CDR3: TGTGCCAGCAGCCAAGATGTGGTTGTCGAGCAGTACTTC. The chain uses TRBV14 and TRBJ2-7; D gene uncertain. V lost 0 bases to trimming and J lost 6 bases, with 9 bases between them. Germline V lookup: CDR1 SGHDN, CDR2 FVKESK. The CDR3 totals 13 residues.

This clonotype came up many times. This chain uses TRBV6-1 with TRBJ1-2, with D perhaps TRBD1 (6 bases). The ends were cut back, 6 bases at V and 1 base at J, with 24 bases in the middle. Germline V gives CDR1 MNHNS, CDR2 SASEGT. The CDR3 sequence is 18 residues long. The CDR3 nucleotides are TGTGCCAGCAGCTTGACTGGGACACCTACCACTTATAACTATGGCTACACCTTC. The encoded protein is CASSLTGTPTTYNYGYTF.

The chain combines TRBV4-1 with TRBJ2-7; the match to TRBD2 covers 8 bases. The germline CDR1 and CDR2 sequences are MGHRA and YSYEKL. This CDR3 spans 17 amino acids. V shed 4 bases and J 4 bases; nucleotides not matched to a gene: 15. CDR3 region: CASSPQGIETSEYEQYF. As DNA, the CDR3 is TGCGCCAGCAGCCCCCAAGGGATAGAGACTAGCGAGTACGAGCAGTACTTC.

This clonotype was counted many times. The CDR3 region is CSAREAQRYNEQFF. Written as DNA, the CDR3 is TGCAGTGCTAGAGAGGCACAGAGGTACAATGAGCAGTTCTTC. The chain combines TRBV20-1 with TRBJ2-1; D is unresolved. This CDR3 comprises 14 residues. The V gene lost 0 bases and the J gene lost 4 bases, with 10 bases spanning the gap. The V gene's germline CDR1 is DFQATT and CDR2 SNEGSKA (reference sequence).

This clonotype showed up many times. The chain joins TRBV5-6 to TRBJ2-3; 9 nucleotides align to TRBD1. The CDR3 runs to 12 residues. V shed 7 bases, J shed 4 bases, and the junction held 1 base outside the gene matches. Looked up from germline, CDR1 is SGHDT and CDR2 is YYEEEE. Written as DNA, the CDR3 is TGTGCCAGCGGGACAGGGTCAGATACGCAGTATTTT. This gives the protein CASGTGSDTQYF. Using reference TRBV5-6 and TRBJ2-3 for the parts outside the CDR3, the full variable domain is DAGVTQSPTHLIKTRGQQVTLRCSPKSGHDTVSWYQQALGQGPQFIFQYYEEEERQRGNFPDRFSGHQFPNYSSELNVNALLLGDSALYLCASGTGSDTQYFGPGTRLTVL.

This clonotype was recorded many times. This sequence joins TRBV12-3 or TRBV12-4 and TRBJ1-2, with unresolved D. V lost 5 bases, J lost 3 bases, and 16 bases lay in between. The CDR3 has 15 residues. CDR3 in DNA: TGTGCCAGCAGTCCTTCTACGGGCGCTTACTATGGCTACACCTTC. Translation gives CASSPSTGAYYGYTF.

V usage is TRBV28 and J usage is TRBJ2-1; 7 nucleotides match TRBD1. The CDR3 loop spans 15 amino acids. The V and J ends lost 5 bases and 5 bases, in that order; junction bases with no gene match: 9. Germline CDR1 and CDR2: MDHEN and SYDVKM. CDR3 in amino acids: CASSGTTGLHNEQFF. The CDR3 DNA sequence: TGTGCCAGCAGTGGAACGACAGGGTTGCACAATGAGCAGTTCTTC.

This clonotype was observed at least ten times. The chain combines TRBV15 with TRBJ1-4; D possibly corresponds to TRBD1 (5 bases). The germline V gene has CDR1 LNHNV and CDR2 YYDKDF (reference sequence). V was pared by 2 bases and J by 0 bases, with 10 bases between. This CDR3 spans 16 amino acids. The CDR3: CATSRSGVATNEKLFF. For the CDR3, the DNA is TGTGCCACCAGCAGATCGGGGGTTGCAACTAATGAAAAACTGTTTTTT.